This T cell receptor (beta chain) was captured by sequencing in a study of T-cell reconstitution after alpha-beta-depleted transplantation in children (dated by TCRdb to about 2016). As for the study more broadly: T-cell immune reconstitution after TCRalphabeta/CD19-depleted allogeneic hematopoietic cell transplantation in children was quantitatively tracked in the study by means of TCR repertoire profiling.

General findings and caveats noted by the study authors: In some patients, high TCRbeta diversity at day 60 was attributed to recipient T cells and intrathymic progenitors that had survived conditioning. The frequencies of hyperexpanded clones fell over the following months, and after one year, T-cell counts and TCRbeta diversity were mostly attributed to newly produced T cells. About two months after transplant, the apparently early recovery of alphabetaT-cell counts reportedly depended on just several hundred clones that had expanded rapidly and came from non-depleted graft cells.

The library was produced with PCR. Instrument used: Illumina HiSeq 2500. To normalize quantification of the TCRbeta repertoire, the TCR libraries were built with molecular barcoding that relied on unique molecular identifiers. In TCRdb, the public reads were trimmed at Q25 with fastp and aligned with MiXCR, with productive beta chains retained. Duplicate CDR3 protein sequences are folded into a single record with the most common DNA and genes. This sample lists hundreds of thousands of distinct CDR3 sequences; 15% to 20% were detected once. In total, the top ten clones hold approximately 38% of the sample. This clonotype was seen a handful of times. What this receptor recognizes is not known. Base-call qualities are not available, and no considerably larger clone is one nucleotide away. Trimming at the junction amounts to 3 bases on V and 5 bases on J, and the germline ends lie 10 bases apart. Measured from the cysteine to the phenylalanine, the CDR3 is 14 residues long. CDR3 DNA is the only sequence kept; it has 42 bases, read in frame from the first base. CDR1 and CDR2 are drawn from the germline V gene: MDHEN, SYDVKM.

In light of the paper, this sample's treatment or condition label describes: allogeneic hematopoietic cell transplantation with graft depleted of TCRalphabeta T cells and CD19 B cells. Transplant recipients were children who received TCRalphabeta/CD19-depleted allogeneic hematopoietic cell grafts. This sample comprised PBMCs, mostly from graft donor cells, obtained 360 days after TCRalphabeta/CD19-depleted stem cell transplant. This receptor was obtained from a male patient aged 2 to 10 who had a stem cell transplant for acute lymphoblastic leukemia, so the T cells may come from the graft donor. The chain employs TRBV28 and TRBJ1-4; tentative D gene TRBD1, with 5 bases matching. This receptor has the CDR3 CASSFGGINEKLFF. The bases read TGTGCCAGCAGTTTCGGGGGGATCAATGAAAAACTGTTTTTT.